These 20 T cell receptor beta chains were all obtained from the same sample, sequenced in a study of blood T cell repertoires in COVID-19. TCRdb's copy holds only in-frame clones and misses some; the assay was immunoSEQ multiplex PCR. This sample yields 55,000 or so clones, of which 88% are seen a single time; 8.5% belongs to the top ten. Material for sequencing was peripheral blood. All receptors come from a man in his fifties or sixties with active COVID-19.

This sequence joins TRBV24-1 and TRBJ2-3; tentative D call: TRBD1 (6 bases). The CDR3 totals 16 residues. Germline loops: CDR1 KGHDR, CDR2 SFDVKD. V lost 4 bases and J lost 0, with 13 bases in between. CDR3 protein: CATSDPRRGSTDTQYF. The CDR3 DNA is TGTGCCACCAGTGACCCCCGCAGGGGAAGCACAGATACGCAGTATTTT.

The rearrangement joins TRBV6-5 to TRBJ1-1; D is unclear. Trimming took 8 bases from V and 2 from J, leaving 6 bases between them. The CDR3 loop spans 11 amino acids. Germline CDR1 MNHEY, CDR2 SVGAGI. The CDR3 DNA follows: TGTGCCAGCCCTTTTAACACTGAAGCTTTCTTT. Its translation is CASPFNTEAFF.

V is TRBV5-1 and J is TRBJ2-7; a possible D gene is TRBD2 (6 bases). The CDR3 sequence is 13 residues long. CDR1 and CDR2 from the germline V gene are SGHRS and YFSETQ. Deletions cut 0 bases from V and 6 bases from J, with 10 bases between. The CDR3 DNA is TGCGCCAGCAGCTTGGTTCGGGACTTCGAGCAGTACTTC. Its translation is CASSLVRDFEQYF.

The chain combines TRBV9 with TRBJ2-6; D is perhaps TRBD1 (6 bases). The CDR3 runs to 18 residues. The V end lost 2 bases, the J end lost 0 bases, and 15 bases lay between the germline ends. Per the germline V gene, CDR1 is SGDLS and CDR2 is YYNGEE. In DNA form, the CDR3 reads TGTGCCAGCAGCGTGTCTGGACAGTTTTTCTCTGGGGCCAACGTCCTGACTTTC. Translated, it gives CASSVSGQFFSGANVLTF.

For the CDR3, the DNA is TGTGCCAGCGGTGGACAGGCTCTATCCTACGAGCAGTACTTC. Protein product: CASGGQALSYEQYF. The chain carries TRBV21-1 and TRBJ2-7; the table's D call of TRBD1 was not tested on the DNA. TRBV21-1 is a pseudogene locus. The CDR3 covers 14 residues.

The chain couples TRBV19 to TRBJ1-1; 11 nucleotides match TRBD1. Germline-derived CDR1 and CDR2 are LNHDA and SQIVND (reference sequence). The CDR3 runs to 14 residues. V was clipped by 6 bases and J by 2 bases; unmatched bases: 2. CDR3 amino acids: CASRGTGGNTEAFF. The CDR3 coding sequence is TGTGCCAGTAGGGGGACAGGGGGTAACACTGAAGCTTTCTTT.

This chain links TRBV21-1 with TRBJ1-3; the table calls TRBD1, which could not be checked here. TRBV21-1 is tagged as a pseudogene. The CDR3 has 15 residues. The CDR3 region has the DNA TGTGCCAGCAGCAATAAGACACGCTCTGGAAACACCATATATTTT. It encodes CASSNKTRSGNTIYF.

The chain uses TRBV24-1 and TRBJ2-2; possible D gene TRBD1, 6 bases. This CDR3 has 13 amino acids. The V end lost 7 bases, the J end lost 4 bases, and 9 bases lay between the germline ends. CDR1 and CDR2 from the germline V gene are KGHDR and SFDVKD. Written as DNA, the CDR3 is TGTGCCACCAGCCCCAGGGGCACCGGGGAGCTGTTTTTT. Translating gives CATSPRGTGELFF.

The rearrangement uses TRBV11-2 and TRBJ2-3; TRBD2 aligns across 8 bases. This CDR3 has 15 residues. Losses at the gene ends were 1 base for V and 2 bases for J; bases not matched to a gene: 2. In germline, CDR1 is SGHAT, CDR2 FQNNGV. As DNA, the CDR3 is TGTGCCAGCAGCTTAGTAGCGGGAATCACAGATACGCAGTATTTT. Amino acids: CASSLVAGITDTQYF. The full variable domain, with the rest looked up from reference TRBV11-2 and TRBJ2-3, is EAGVAQSPRYKIIEKRQSVAFWCNPISGHATLYWYQQILGQGPKLLIQFQNNGVVDDSQLPKDRFSAERLKGVDSTLKIQPAKLEDSAVYLCASSLVAGITDTQYFGPGTRLTVL.

The chain joins TRBV19 to TRBJ1-5; the match to TRBD1 covers 10 bases. Germline V gene lookup returns CDR1 LNHDA and CDR2 SQIVND (reference sequence). The J segment lost 0 bases and the V segment lost 7 bases, leaving 18 bases of the junction unmatched. The CDR3 is made up of 20 amino acids. CDR3: CASNSYRTGGVIGSNQPQHF. Here the CDR3 DNA reads TGTGCCAGTAATTCATATCGGACAGGGGGAGTTATCGGTAGCAATCAGCCCCAGCATTTT.

The rearrangement joins TRBV7-9 to TRBJ2-7; D uncertain. The germline V and J ends were trimmed by 0 bases and 2 bases, with 5 bases remaining between them. The length of the CDR3 is 13 residues. CDR1 is SEHNR, CDR2 FQNEAQ, per germline (reference sequence). CDR3 loop: CASSLAAAYEQYF. DNA for the CDR3: TGTGCCAGCAGCTTAGCGGCAGCCTACGAGCAGTACTTC.

V gene TRBV3-1 (or the pseudogene TRBV3-2) combines with J gene TRBJ2-5, with TRBD2 matching 11 bases. Germline V CDR1 and CDR2: LGHDT, YNNKEL (reference sequence). J gave up 5 bases and V 0 bases, and 11 bases lay outside the gene matches. The CDR3 sequence is 18 residues long. The chain's CDR3 is CASSQDVTSGRLGETQYF. The CDR3 coding sequence is TGTGCCAGCAGCCAAGATGTTACTAGCGGGAGACTAGGGGAGACCCAGTACTTC.

The chain employs TRBV4-1 and TRBJ1-2; D is possibly TRBD1 (5 bases). The CDR3 runs to 12 residues. Trimming removed 3 bases from V and 8 bases from J, with 10 bases in between. Germline assignment: CDR1 MGHRA and CDR2 YSYEKL. DNA of the CDR3: TGCGCCAGCAGCCAGTCCGGGGGAGGCTACACCTTC. This gives the protein CASSQSGGGYTF.

This clone was counted a single time. The chain carries TRBV19 and TRBJ1-2; 10 nucleotides agree with TRBD1. The CDR3 runs to 15 residues. The germline CDR1 and CDR2 sequences are LNHDA and SQIVND (reference sequence). V gave up 7 bases and J gave up 1 base; unmatched junction bases: 6. CDR3 nucleotide sequence: TGTGCCAGTAATCCCGGGACAGGGGTTAACTATGGCTACACCTTC. It encodes CASNPGTGVNYGYTF.

This clone came up once. The chain has TRBV9 and TRBJ2-1; the match to TRBD2 covers 7 bases. Germline CDR1 reads SGDLS; CDR2 reads YYNGEE. The CDR3 sequence is 15 residues long. V trimming: 4 bases; J trimming: 6 bases; junction bases outside the gene matches: 10. This chain's CDR3 is CASSHGGGSTNEQFF. DNA for the CDR3: TGTGCCAGCAGCCACGGAGGCGGGAGTACCAATGAGCAGTTCTTC.

The genes are TRBV2 and TRBJ2-5, with D perhaps matching TRBD2 (6 bases). CDR3 length: 15 amino acids. CDR1 and CDR2 from the germline V gene are SNHLY and FYNNEI. Trimming took off 6 bases at V and 1 base at J, with 15 bases between the two ends. This CDR3 is CASRGRTSFQETQYF. In nucleotides, the CDR3 is TGTGCCAGCAGAGGACGAACTAGCTTCCAAGAGACCCAGTACTTC. Drawing the rest from reference TRBV2 and TRBJ2-5, the complete variable domain is EPEVTQTPSHQVTQMGQEVILRCVPISNHLYFYWYRQILGQKVEFLVSFYNNEISEKSEIFDDQFSVERPDGSNFTLKIRSTKLEDSAMYFCASRGRTSFQETQYFGPGTRLLVL.

The chain joins TRBV12-5 to TRBJ1-4, with D unclear. Trimming took off 0 bases at V and 5 bases at J, with 7 bases between the two ends. CDR1 and CDR2 from the germline V gene are LGHNT and FRNRAP. The CDR3 consists of 14 residues. The CDR3 DNA is TGTGCTAGTGGTTTGGTACCGGAGAATGAAAAACTGTTTTTT. Its protein is CASGLVPENEKLFF.

The CDR3 DNA is TGTGCCAGTAGCCCCAACAATGAGCAGTTCTTC. This codes for CASSPNNEQFF. The chain combines TRBV19 with TRBJ2-1; D is uncertain. With 6 bases removed from V and 5 bases from J, the gap between germline ends came to 5 bases. Germline V gene lookup returns CDR1 LNHDA and CDR2 SQIVND (reference sequence). This CDR3 has 11 residues.

V usage is TRBV3-1 (or the pseudogene TRBV3-2) and J usage is TRBJ2-7; 13 bases align to TRBD2. Per the germline V gene, CDR1 is LGHDT and CDR2 is YNNKEL (reference sequence). The trim removed 3 bases at V and 2 bases at J, leaving 4 bases unmatched. This CDR3 has 16 amino acids. In DNA form, the CDR3 reads TGTGCCAGCAGCCAGGGACTAGCGGGGCCTCCCTACGAGCAGTACTTC. Translated: CASSQGLAGPPYEQYF.

This clone was observed a single time. The chain has TRBV4-2 and TRBJ2-3, with TRBD1 identical over 9 bases. J was trimmed by 5 bases and V by 0 bases; bases with no gene match: 6. CDR3 size: 16 residues. Germline V gives CDR1 LGHNA, CDR2 YNFKEQ. The CDR3 protein is CASSQEPGQGGDTQYF. The CDR3 DNA is TGTGCCAGCAGCCAAGAGCCGGGACAGGGAGGAGATACGCAGTATTTT.